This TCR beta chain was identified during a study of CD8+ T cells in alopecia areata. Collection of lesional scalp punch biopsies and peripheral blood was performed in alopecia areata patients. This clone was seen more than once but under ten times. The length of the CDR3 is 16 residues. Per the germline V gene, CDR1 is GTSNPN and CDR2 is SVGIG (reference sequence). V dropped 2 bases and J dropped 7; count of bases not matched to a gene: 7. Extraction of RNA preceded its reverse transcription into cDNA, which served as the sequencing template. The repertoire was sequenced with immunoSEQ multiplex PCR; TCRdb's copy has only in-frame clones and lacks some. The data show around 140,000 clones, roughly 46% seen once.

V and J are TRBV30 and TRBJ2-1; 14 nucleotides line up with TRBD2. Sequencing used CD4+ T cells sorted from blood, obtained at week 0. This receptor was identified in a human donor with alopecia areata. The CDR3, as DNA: TGTGCCTGGAGTATGGGACTAGCGGGAGTGAGGAATGAGCAGTTCTTC. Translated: CAWSMGLAGVRNEQFF.